Below, 12 T cell receptor beta chains from the same sample are listed, as sequenced in a study of technical replicates of blood from a few donors. Sequencing used immunoSEQ multiplex PCR; TCRdb keeps in-frame clones, though not all of them. The data hold tens of thousands of clones, with around 93% observed a single time. Material for sequencing was T cells isolated from PBMCs. The receptor set was obtained from a human donor in good health.

There are a few counts of this clone. The genes are TRBV19 and TRBJ2-7; 8 bases match TRBD1. V lost 5 bases to trimming and J lost 6 bases; unmatched junction nucleotides: 15. The CDR3 has 16 residues. Germline CDR1 reads LNHDA; CDR2 reads SQIVND (reference sequence). CDR3 sequence (DNA): TGTGCCAGTAGTTCTCAGGGGGCAGGGACTCCCACCGAGCAGTACTTC. It is translated as CASSSQGAGTPTEQYF.

The chain employs TRBV29-1 and TRBJ2-7, with D maybe TRBD1 (6 bases). Per germline, CDR1 SQVTM and CDR2 ANQGSEA. The CDR3 runs to 13 residues. V was shortened by 5 bases and J by 1 base, with 12 bases between the two germline ends. CDR3 loop: CSVTDSASYEQYF. CDR3 sequence (DNA): TGCAGCGTTACGGACAGTGCTTCCTACGAGCAGTACTTC.

This chain links TRBV5-1 with TRBJ2-6, with 7 bases aligning to TRBD2. V trimming: 2 bases; J trimming: 0 bases; junction bases outside the gene matches: 14. Germline V gene sequence: CDR1 SGHRS, CDR2 YFSETQ. The CDR3 loop spans 20 amino acids. CDR3 nucleotides: TGCGCCAGCAGCTTTGTAGCGGGTCCCTTTTTAACCTCTGGGGCCAACGTCCTGACTTTC. Translation gives CASSFVAGPFLTSGANVLTF.

This chain connects TRBV5-1 to TRBJ2-5; 10 nucleotides agree with TRBD2. The V gene end was trimmed by 0 bases and the J gene end by 2 bases; junction bases not matched to a gene: 7. The germline V gene has CDR1 SGHRS and CDR2 YFSETQ. The CDR3 is 17 amino acids. In DNA, the CDR3 is TGCGCCAGCAGCTTGGTCCCCACTAGCGGGGAGCAAGAGACCCAGTACTTC. Translated, it gives CASSLVPTSGEQETQYF.

The V gene is TRBV6-5, the J gene TRBJ1-2; 8 bases line up with TRBD1. This CDR3 contains 12 residues. V trimming: 6 bases; J trimming: 6 bases; junction bases outside the gene matches: 3. Germline V gives CDR1 MNHEY, CDR2 SVGAGI. The CDR3 reads CASRMTGDGYTF. In nucleotides, the CDR3 is TGTGCCAGCAGGATGACAGGGGATGGCTACACCTTC.

J is TRBJ2-1 and V is TRBV19; 7 bases align to TRBD2. V shed 4 bases and J 0 bases; nucleotides not matched to a gene: 9. Germline CDR1 LNHDA, CDR2 SQIVND (reference sequence). This CDR3 is built from 17 residues. The CDR3 DNA reads as TGTGCCAGTAGTAAGCAGACTAGCCGATACTCCTACAATGAGCAGTTCTTC. It is translated as CASSKQTSRYSYNEQFF.

V usage is TRBV5-1 and J usage is TRBJ1-4; no firm D call. The CDR3 has 14 residues. Trimming removed 2 bases from V and 2 bases from J, with 7 bases in between. CDR1 and CDR2 from the germline V gene are SGHRS and YFSETQ. The CDR3, as DNA: TGCGCCAGCAGCTTTGTCGGGACTAATGAAAAACTGTTTTTT. Its translation is CASSFVGTNEKLFF.

This clone was detected only a few times. This chain's CDR3 is CAWSVGAVGGYTF. The CDR3 DNA reads as TGTGCCTGGAGTGTAGGGGCAGTTGGTGGCTACACCTTC. The chain combines TRBV30 with TRBJ1-2; the D gene is possibly TRBD1 (5 bases). The CDR3 loop spans 13 amino acids. Germline V gene sequence: CDR1 GTSNPN, CDR2 SVGIG (reference sequence). Trimming pared 0 bases from V and 7 bases from J, leaving 12 bases between.

The rearrangement links TRBV5-4 to TRBJ1-2; possible D gene TRBD1, 6 bases. The germline gives CDR1 SGHNT, CDR2 YYREEE (reference sequence). The CDR3 is 14 amino acids. V lost 0 bases and J 8 bases, leaving 14 bases between the germline ends. Here the CDR3 reads CASSLAGAGGGYTF. For the CDR3, the DNA is TGTGCCAGCAGCTTGGCAGGGGCGGGAGGGGGCTACACCTTC. The variable domain in full, with the rest retrieved from reference TRBV5-4 and TRBJ1-2, is ETGVTQSPTHLIKTRGQQVTLRCSSQSGHNTVSWYQQALGQGPQFIFQYYREEENGRGNFPPRFSGLQFPNYSSELNVNALELDDSALYLCASSLAGAGGGYTFGSGTRLTVV.

This rearrangement joins TRBV15 to TRBJ2-2; D is unresolved. Trimming took off 1 base at V and 1 base at J, with 7 bases between the two ends. The CDR3 consists of 15 residues. In germline, CDR1 is LNHNV, CDR2 YYDKDF (reference sequence). CDR3 region: CATSRVPGNTGELFF. CDR3 coding DNA: TGTGCCACCAGCAGAGTCCCGGGGAACACCGGGGAGCTGTTTTTT.

The J gene is TRBJ1-5, the V gene TRBV30; tentative D call: TRBD1 (5 bases). This CDR3 region has 12 residues. Between the trimmed V and J ends, which lost 1 base and 12 bases, there was a span of 13 bases. From germline, CDR1 is GTSNPN and CDR2 SVGIG (reference sequence). The CDR3 spells CAWSGLDSNQHF. CDR3 DNA sequence: TGTGCCTGGAGTGGGCTAGACAGTAACCAGCATTTT.

CDR3 protein: CASRPGQGIDGYTF. CDR3 in DNA: TGTGCCAGCAGGCCGGGACAGGGGATTGATGGCTACACCTTC. The chain uses TRBV27 and TRBJ1-2, with 10 bases fitting TRBD1. This CDR3 spans 14 amino acids. The V gene's germline CDR1 is MNHEY and CDR2 SMNVEV (reference sequence). Trimming took 6 bases from V and 6 from J; bases not matched to a gene: 7.